This paragraph reports one TCR beta chain. Antigen specificity is unknown. Germline-derived CDR1 and CDR2 are SGHTA and FQGNSA. Losses at the gene ends were 0 bases for V and 0 bases for J; bases not matched to a gene: 0. The CDR3 consists of 15 residues. Produced via immunoSEQ multiplex PCR; TCRdb's table is partial and in-frame only. The sample holds around 180,000 clones, around 93% seen once. The sample comes from a study of shared clonotypes between healthy human individuals. Findings of the study overall: What naive subsets generally showed was a larger estimated richness than memory subsets showed. Sorted-subset sequencing, rarefaction showed, was incomplete despite large depth.

The TCR sequence derives from a woman aged 25-40 years in good health. The sample was naive CD4+ T cells sorted from blood. Indicated subset: CD45RA+ positively selected. The V call is TRBV7-2, the J call TRBJ2-7; TRBD2 agrees at 9 bases. Written as DNA, the CDR3 is TGTGCCAGCAGCTTAGCTAGCGGGAGCTCCTACGAGCAGTACTTC. Its protein is CASSLASGSSYEQYF.